These 9 T cell receptor beta chains were sequenced from one sample in a study of T cells expressing NK-cell markers. Reprocessing the 5' RACE reads, TCRdb reports a single entry for every CDR3 protein and omits DNA. The sample data list about 440,000 distinct CDR3 sequences. Specimen: blood T cells: a sorted CD56 or NKG2C T cell subset, CD4+ or CD8+ T cells, or bulk PBMC T cells (not recorded which). These receptors were obtained from a woman between 18 and 75 years old in good health.

V and J are TRBV20-1 and TRBJ2-7; checking the TCRdb D call of TRBD1 is not possible without DNA. CDR1 and CDR2 from the germline V gene are DFQATT and SNEGSKA (reference sequence). The length of the CDR3 is 14 residues. CDR3 region: CSARGTPSSYEQYF.

This chain joins TRBV6-1 and TRBJ2-3. This CDR3 has 15 amino acids. Germline V lookup: CDR1 MNHNS, CDR2 SASEGT. CDR3 loop: CASRATATSTDTQYF.

The V call is TRBV11-2, the J call TRBJ1-5; the TCRdb call, TRBD1, lacks DNA for checking. In germline, CDR1 is SGHAT, CDR2 FQNNGV. This CDR3 has 16 amino acids. CDR3 in amino acids: CASSLEGGLSNQPQHF.

V and J are TRBV20-1 and TRBJ1-1. CDR1 is DFQATT and CDR2 is SNEGSKA in the germline V gene (reference sequence). The CDR3 extends over 11 amino acids. CDR3 in amino acids: CSARDIREAFF.

The chain joins TRBV5-5 to TRBJ2-1; lacking DNA, the TRBD1 call made by TCRdb goes unchecked. The CDR3 length is 15 residues. In germline, CDR1 is SGHKS, CDR2 YYEKEE (reference sequence). The chain's CDR3 is CASSFPPNPYNEQFF.

The CDR3 region is CASSQGYQETQYF. The chain employs TRBV4-3 and TRBJ2-5. The germline gives CDR1 LGHNA, CDR2 YSLEER. The CDR3 is 13 amino acids.

The chain uses TRBV6-5 and TRBJ1-5; with no DNA, the TCRdb D assignment of TRBD1 cannot be verified. In germline, CDR1 is MNHEY, CDR2 SVGAGI. This CDR3 has 17 residues. The CDR3 here is CASSYSVPGVSNQPQHF.

The V call is TRBV7-2, the J call TRBJ2-3; lacking DNA, the TRBD1 call made by TCRdb goes unchecked. The CDR3 contains 15 residues. Per germline, CDR1 SGHTA and CDR2 FQGNSA. The CDR3 sequence is CASSLTGLFTDTQYF.

The CDR3 here is CASSDPGTGTYEQYF. V gene TRBV12-3 or TRBV12-4 combines with J gene TRBJ2-7; there is no DNA to check the TCRdb D call of TRBD1. This CDR3 has 15 residues.